These 32 T cell receptor beta chains were all obtained from the same sample, sequenced in a study of blood T cell repertoires in COVID-19. Libraries were prepared by immunoSEQ multiplex PCR; TCRdb keeps only in-frame clonotypes and omits some of them. The table has over 80,000 clones, about four fifths seen once. Input material: peripheral blood. These receptors originate from an elderly woman with active or convalescent COVID-19.

The chain has TRBV18 and TRBJ2-1, with 10 bases aligning to TRBD2. The CDR3 extends over 16 amino acids. V lost 6 bases and J lost 1; bases outside the gene matches: 6. Germline V lookup: CDR1 KGHSH, CDR2 LQKENI. DNA for the CDR3: TGTGCCAGCTCCAAAGGTAGCGGGAGGTCCTACAATGAGCAGTTCTTC. It specifies CASSKGSGRSYNEQFF.

The chain has TRBV28 and TRBJ1-2, with D tentatively TRBD1 (5 bases). With 4 bases removed from V and 6 bases from J, the gap between germline ends came to 9 bases. In germline, CDR1 is MDHEN, CDR2 SYDVKM. CDR3 size: 12 residues. The CDR3 sequence: CASSSRVDGYTF. Written as DNA, the CDR3 is TGTGCCAGCAGTTCCAGGGTGGATGGCTACACCTTC.

The chain is built from TRBV6-5 and TRBJ2-1; a weak D match, TRBD1 (5 bases). The CDR3 totals 14 residues. Germline lookup yields CDR1 MNHEY and CDR2 SVGAGI. V was cut by 6 bases and J by 9 bases, with 18 bases left in between. The CDR3 nucleotides are TGTGCCAGCAGGAAAGGGGCTGGTTTTGGTGAGCAGTTCTTC. Amino acid sequence: CASRKGAGFGEQFF.

The V gene is TRBV19, the J gene TRBJ1-5; D is perhaps TRBD1 (6 bases). This CDR3 has 17 residues. Germline assignment: CDR1 LNHDA and CDR2 SQIVND (reference sequence). The germline V and J ends were trimmed by 5 bases and 0 bases, with 17 bases remaining between them. In DNA, the CDR3 is TGTGCCAGTAGTCCCCTCCTAACAGGGTTTAGCAATCAGCCCCAGCATTTT. As protein: CASSPLLTGFSNQPQHF.

J is TRBJ1-6 and V is TRBV4-1; 10 nucleotides agree with TRBD1. The CDR3 covers 17 residues. The germline V gene encodes CDR1 MGHRA and CDR2 YSYEKL. V gave up 4 bases and J gave up 6 bases; unmatched junction bases: 9. The chain's CDR3 is CASSLETGGLGNSPLHF. CDR3 bases: TGCGCCAGCAGCCTGGAGACAGGGGGCTTAGGTAATTCACCCCTCCACTTT.

This clone was detected a few times. The chain is built from TRBV29-1 and TRBJ2-3; D possibly corresponds to TRBD1 (5 bases). This CDR3 comprises 14 residues. Germline V lookup: CDR1 SQVTM, CDR2 ANQGSEA. V was cut by 7 bases and J by 2 bases, with 16 bases left in between. CDR3 nucleotides: TGCAGCGCCCGACCAGGGTCGCCCACAGATACGCAGTATTTT. It specifies CSARPGSPTDTQYF.

J is TRBJ2-7 and V is TRBV6-1; D is unresolved. V lost 1 base to trimming and J lost 1 base, with 11 bases between them. From germline, CDR1 is MNHNS and CDR2 SASEGT. The CDR3 runs to 15 residues. CDR3 sequence (DNA): TGTGCCAGCAGTGAAGAGCGAGCTAGATCCTACGAGCAGTACTTC. Encoded protein: CASSEERARSYEQYF.

The chain links TRBV5-6 to TRBJ2-5; D perhaps matches TRBD1 (5 bases). Germline V gene lookup returns CDR1 SGHDT and CDR2 YYEEEE. Trimming stripped 4 bases from V and 5 bases from J, with 9 bases between. CDR3 length: 12 residues. CDR3 sequence (DNA): TGTGCCAGCAGCGTCAGGGTTGAGACCCAGTACTTC. Encoded protein: CASSVRVETQYF.

This clone was detected a few times. The rearrangement links TRBV11-2 to TRBJ2-2; D remains ambiguous. The CDR3 sequence is 15 residues long. CDR1 is SGHAT and CDR2 is FQNNGV in the germline V gene. V lost 1 base to trimming and J lost 0 bases, with 6 bases between them. CDR3 sequence: CASSLGTTNTGELFF. DNA of the CDR3: TGTGCCAGCAGCTTAGGAACTACGAACACCGGGGAGCTGTTTTTT.

The chain is built from TRBV7-3 and TRBJ2-7; 10 nucleotides agree with TRBD2. The length of the CDR3 is 16 residues. The trim removed 2 bases at V and 3 bases at J, leaving 7 bases unmatched. The germline V gene has CDR1 SGHTA and CDR2 FQGTGA. The CDR3 here is CASSLSTASGSYEQYF. Here the CDR3 DNA reads TGTGCCAGCAGCTTATCGACGGCTAGCGGGAGCTACGAGCAGTACTTC.

This clone was observed a few times. V and J are TRBV6-1 and TRBJ1-5; 7 nucleotides align to TRBD1. Germline lookup yields CDR1 MNHNS and CDR2 SASEGT. The CDR3 is 15 residues long. The trim removed 3 bases at V and 4 bases at J, leaving 6 bases unmatched. The CDR3 nucleotides are TGTGCCAGCAGTGAGGTGGCAGGGGGAAATCAGCCCCAGCATTTT. As protein: CASSEVAGGNQPQHF.

This clone was seen a handful of times. This chain links TRBV6-1 with TRBJ1-6; unclear D gene. The CDR3 is made up of 15 amino acids. CDR1 and CDR2 from the germline V gene are MNHNS and SASEGT. Trimming stripped 0 bases from V and 6 bases from J, with 9 bases between. DNA of the CDR3: TGTGCCAGCAGTGAAGCGCGGGGATCTAATTCACCCCTCCACTTT. Translated: CASSEARGSNSPLHF.

The rearrangement joins TRBV4-1 to TRBJ2-1; 9 bases are shared with TRBD2. Germline V CDR1 and CDR2: MGHRA, YSYEKL. CDR3 size: 16 residues. The J segment lost 4 bases and the V segment lost 0 bases, leaving 4 bases of the junction unmatched. DNA of the CDR3: TGCGCCAGCAGCCAAGATCAAAGCGGGAGGTACAATGAGCAGTTCTTC. This sequence encodes CASSQDQSGRYNEQFF.

The rearrangement uses TRBV18 and TRBJ2-2, with D maybe TRBD1 (6 bases). CDR3 size: 15 residues. The V and J ends lost 1 base and 6 bases respectively, with 12 bases between them. Germline V lookup: CDR1 KGHSH, CDR2 LQKENI. DNA of the CDR3: TGTGCCAGCTCACCACTCGCAGGGGTCCCCGGGGAGCTGTTTTTT. It is translated as CASSPLAGVPGELFF.

The sample holds one count of this clone. V usage is TRBV19 and J usage is TRBJ1-5; no firm D call. The germline V and J ends were trimmed by 7 bases and 0 bases, with 16 bases remaining between them. CDR1 LNHDA and CDR2 SQIVND come from the germline V gene (reference sequence). The CDR3 spans 16 residues. As DNA, the CDR3 is TGTGCCAGTACCCCGGAGGGAGGTTTTAGCAATCAGCCCCAGCATTTT. This sequence encodes CASTPEGGFSNQPQHF.

The J gene is TRBJ2-1, the V gene TRBV7-8; D may be TRBD1 (5 bases). V was clipped by 5 bases and J by 7 bases, with 12 bases between them. The CDR3 runs to 13 residues. Germline V CDR1 and CDR2: SGHVS, FQNEAQ. The CDR3 is CASSPTARNEQFF. Here the CDR3 DNA reads TGTGCCAGCAGCCCGACAGCTAGAAATGAGCAGTTCTTC.

The rearrangement uses TRBV6-6 and TRBJ1-5; D ambiguous. The CDR3 contains 15 residues. Germline CDR1 and CDR2: MNHNY and SVGAGI (reference sequence). V lost 7 bases to trimming and J lost 7 bases, with 20 bases between them. CDR3 DNA: TGTGCCAGCACCCCAAACACAGCCTCCCAGCAGCCCCAGCATTTT. Translating it yields CASTPNTASQQPQHF.

The V and J genes are TRBV5-5 and TRBJ2-5; D is perhaps TRBD2 (5 bases). The CDR3 extends over 15 amino acids. V shed 0 bases and J shed 2 bases, with 11 bases lying between them. Per the germline V gene, CDR1 is SGHKS and CDR2 is YYEKEE (reference sequence). The DNA of the CDR3 is TGTGCCAGCAGCTTGGTTCTAGCTGATCAAGAGACCCAGTACTTC. It codes for CASSLVLADQETQYF.

The rearrangement links TRBV5-1 to TRBJ2-1; 7 bases agree with TRBD2. Germline V CDR1 and CDR2: SGHRS, YFSETQ. The CDR3 sequence is 15 residues long. V was clipped by 0 bases and J by 4 bases; unmatched bases: 4. This CDR3 is CASSLAGGQYNEQFF. The CDR3 DNA sequence: TGCGCCAGCAGCTTGGCGGGGGGTCAATACAATGAGCAGTTCTTC.

The rearrangement uses TRBV20-1 and TRBJ2-4, with D perhaps TRBD1 (6 bases). The CDR3 sequence is 11 residues long. CDR1 is DFQATT and CDR2 is SNEGSKA in the germline V gene (reference sequence). V was trimmed by 6 bases and J by 12 bases, leaving 15 bases between them. This chain's CDR3 is CSAPRQAGQYF. The CDR3 nucleotides read TGCAGTGCCCCGAGACAGGCGGGTCAGTACTTC.

The rearrangement links TRBV4-1 to TRBJ2-7, with 10 bases lining up with TRBD1. This CDR3 contains 16 residues. The V gene end was trimmed by 1 base and the J gene end by 3 bases; junction bases not matched to a gene: 6. Per the germline V gene, CDR1 is MGHRA and CDR2 is YSYEKL. The CDR3 bases are TGCGCCAGCAGCCAAGGGGACAGGGGATTCGGCTACGAGCAGTACTTC. The encoded protein is CASSQGDRGFGYEQYF.

This chain joins TRBV27 and TRBJ1-5; 12 bases align to TRBD1. The CDR3 length is 15 residues. J gave up 4 bases and V 5 bases, and 3 bases lay outside the gene matches. Germline V gene data show CDR1 as MNHEY and CDR2 as SMNVEV (reference sequence). The CDR3 DNA reads TGTGCCAGCAGTGGGACAGGGGGCTGGAATCAGCCCCAGCATTTT. Translating gives CASSGTGGWNQPQHF.

Written as DNA, the CDR3 is TGTGCCAGCAGTTTGAGGTTTACAGGGGGATCACCCCTCCACTTT. Protein: CASSLRFTGGSPLHF. The J gene is TRBJ1-6, the V gene TRBV28, with 8 bases fitting TRBD1. The CDR3 contains 15 residues. Germline CDR1 MDHEN, CDR2 SYDVKM. The ends lost 3 bases at V and 10 bases at J; junction bases unmatched: 8.

The chain joins TRBV18 to TRBJ1-6; D possibly corresponds to TRBD1 (5 bases). CDR1 is KGHSH, CDR2 LQKENI, per germline. Trimming took off 1 base at V and 7 bases at J, with 11 bases between the two ends. The length of the CDR3 is 15 residues. CDR3 sequence (DNA): TGTGCCAGCTCACCACGTCAGGGAGGGAATTCACCCCTCCACTTT. Its translation: CASSPRQGGNSPLHF.

This sequence joins TRBV5-4 and TRBJ2-5; TRBD2 agrees at 10 bases. Germline trimming cut 1 base from V and 4 bases from J; bases unmatched to any gene: 7. The CDR3 contains 16 residues. Germline CDR1 reads SGHNT; CDR2 reads YYREEE (reference sequence). CDR3 nucleotides: TGTGCCAGCAGCTTGAGGCTAGCGGGAGTCGGAGAGACCCAGTACTTC. Its protein product is CASSLRLAGVGETQYF.

This clone was counted only a few times. The chain carries TRBV9 and TRBJ1-6; D call uncertain. The germline V and J ends were trimmed by 4 bases and 13 bases, with 18 bases remaining between them. The germline V gene has CDR1 SGDLS and CDR2 YYNGEE. This CDR3 spans 14 amino acids. For the CDR3, the DNA is TGTGCCAGCAGCCCCGGGGTCCAGGTATCTCCCCTCCACTTT. Translating gives CASSPGVQVSPLHF.

The chain joins TRBV6-5 to TRBJ2-5; 9 bases map to TRBD2. CDR3 length: 15 residues. The junction had 9 bases not matched to a gene; V was cut back by 5 bases and J by 5 bases. CDR1 and CDR2 (germline): MNHEY, SVGAGI. CDR3 amino acids: CASSPRGLALETQYF. The CDR3, as DNA: TGTGCCAGCAGTCCCCGGGGACTAGCTCTGGAGACCCAGTACTTC.

This clone was picked up a small number of times. The chain joins TRBV5-1 to TRBJ2-5, with 11 bases that match TRBD1. Trimming cost V 4 bases and J 0 bases; bases outside gene matches: 5. CDR3 length equals 16 residues. From germline, CDR1 is SGHRS and CDR2 YFSETQ. As DNA, the CDR3 is TGCGCCAGCAGCCAGGGGACAGGGGGGTACCAAGAGACCCAGTACTTC. Residues: CASSQGTGGYQETQYF.

The CDR3 protein is CASSERAGTGTGYTF. In DNA form, the CDR3 reads TGTGCCAGTAGCGAACGAGCCGGGACAGGGACTGGCTACACCTTC. The rearrangement joins TRBV19 to TRBJ1-2, with 9 nucleotides matching TRBD1. Germline V gene lookup returns CDR1 LNHDA and CDR2 SQIVND (reference sequence). Unmatched junction bases numbered 12, after V lost 6 bases and J lost 7 bases. The length of the CDR3 is 15 residues. The full variable domain, with the rest looked up from reference TRBV19 and TRBJ1-2, is DGGITQSPKYLFRKEGQNVTLSCEQNLNHDAMYWYRQDPGQGLRLIYYSQIVNDFQKGDIAEGYSVSREKKESFPLTVTSAQKNPTAFYLCASSERAGTGTGYTFGSGTRLTVV.

The CDR3 spells CASSSIHPSNQPQHF. The CDR3, as DNA: TGTGCCAGCAGTTCCATACACCCTAGCAATCAGCCCCAGCATTTT. The chain joins TRBV2 to TRBJ1-5; D gene uncertain. The CDR3 extends over 15 amino acids. With 5 bases removed from V and 0 bases from J, the gap between germline ends came to 11 bases. The germline V gene has CDR1 SNHLY and CDR2 FYNNEI.

V is TRBV7-2 and J is TRBJ1-1, with 9 nucleotides matching TRBD1. CDR1 is SGHTA, CDR2 FQGNSA, per germline. J was trimmed by 10 bases and V by 4 bases; bases with no gene match: 7. The CDR3 runs to 13 residues. The CDR3 loop reads CASSSGDRVVAFF. CDR3 in DNA: TGTGCCAGCAGCTCCGGGGACAGGGTCGTAGCTTTCTTT.

There are a few counts of this clone. This chain uses TRBV3-1 (or the pseudogene TRBV3-2) with TRBJ2-7; 10 nucleotides align to TRBD2. From germline, CDR1 is LGHDT and CDR2 YNNKEL (reference sequence). The V and J ends lost 0 bases and 2 bases, in that order; junction bases with no gene match: 4. This CDR3 comprises 16 residues. CDR3 region: CASSQDRTSGTYEQYF. CDR3 sequence (DNA): TGTGCCAGCAGCCAAGATAGGACTAGCGGAACCTACGAGCAGTACTTC.